The clone carrying this TCR beta chain has only a few counts. Its specificity is not known. This entry comes from a study of response to subunit inactivated influenza vaccine. Trimming removed 3 bases from V and 4 bases from J; junction bases left unmatched: 15. The length of the CDR3 is 18 residues. CDR1 and CDR2 from the germline V gene are DFQATT and SNEGSKA (reference sequence). TCRdb used MiXCR to reprocess the RT-PCR reads, holding one entry per CDR3 protein. This sample has roughly 170,000 distinct CDR3 sequences; nearly 9.5% occur once, and the top ten carry under 13%. General study results and limits: Authors suggested each seasonal influenza vaccination recruits few new T cells.

The genes are TRBV20-1 and TRBJ2-3, with 11 bases identical to TRBD2. The origin of this receptor is a man aged 45-65 years who received an inactivated influenza vaccine. This specimen was non-naive T cells sorted from PBMCs, taken on the day of vaccination. Here the CDR3 DNA reads TGCAGTGCTAGGGAATATAGCGGGAGGGCCCTCGGGGCAGATACGCAGTATTTT. This translates into CSAREYSGRALGADTQYF.